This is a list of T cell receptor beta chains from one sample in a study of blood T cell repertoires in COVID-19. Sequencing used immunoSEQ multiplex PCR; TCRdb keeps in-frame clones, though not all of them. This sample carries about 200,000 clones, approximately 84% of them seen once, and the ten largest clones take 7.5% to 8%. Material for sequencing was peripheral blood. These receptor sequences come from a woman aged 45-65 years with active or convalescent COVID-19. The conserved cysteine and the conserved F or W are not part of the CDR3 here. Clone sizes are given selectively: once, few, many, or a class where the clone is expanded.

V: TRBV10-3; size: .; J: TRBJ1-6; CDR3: AISAGIDGNSPLH
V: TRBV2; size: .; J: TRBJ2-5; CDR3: ASSDGQFQETQY
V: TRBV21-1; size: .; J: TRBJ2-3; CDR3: ASSKERLAGGTDTQY
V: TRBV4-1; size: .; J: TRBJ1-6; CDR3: ASSQVTGGNSPLH
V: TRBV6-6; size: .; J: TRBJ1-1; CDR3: ASYRGLTEAF
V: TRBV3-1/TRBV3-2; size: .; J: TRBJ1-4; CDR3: ASSQLQGEKLF
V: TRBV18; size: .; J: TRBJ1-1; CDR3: ASSQSKGDTEAF
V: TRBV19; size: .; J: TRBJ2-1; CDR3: ASSMSTYNEQF
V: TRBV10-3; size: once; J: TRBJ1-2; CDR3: AISGRQGNGYT
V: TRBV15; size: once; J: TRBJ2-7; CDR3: ATSRGTASYEQY
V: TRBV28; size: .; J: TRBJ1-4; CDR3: ASSGPRNEKLF
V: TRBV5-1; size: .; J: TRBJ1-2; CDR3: ASSLLQGKDGYT
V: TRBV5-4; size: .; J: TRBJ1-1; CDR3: ASSFIDRGTEAF
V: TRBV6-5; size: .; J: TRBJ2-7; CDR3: ASKRPSGISYEQY
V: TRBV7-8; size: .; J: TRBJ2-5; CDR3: ASSPLDRVQETQY
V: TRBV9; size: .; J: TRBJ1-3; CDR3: ASSVRVLAGNTIY
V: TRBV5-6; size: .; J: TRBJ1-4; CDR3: ASSFQGGRTNEKLF
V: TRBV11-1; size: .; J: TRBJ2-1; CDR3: ASSLAAGPYNREQF
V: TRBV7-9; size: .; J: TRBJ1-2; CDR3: ASSFLESAGYT
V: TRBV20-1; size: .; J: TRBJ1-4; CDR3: SAADRAKLF
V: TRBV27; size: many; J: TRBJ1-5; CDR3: ASSLSAGVQPQH
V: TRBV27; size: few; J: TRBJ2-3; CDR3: ASSRHGDTQY
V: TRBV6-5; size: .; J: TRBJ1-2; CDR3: ASSYTGQVYYGYT
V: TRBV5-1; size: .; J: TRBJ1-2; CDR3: ASSLGRGQDYGYT
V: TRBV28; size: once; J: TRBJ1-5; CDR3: ASSRDRGSSQPQH
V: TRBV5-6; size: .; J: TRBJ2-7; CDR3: ASSLATSGYEQY
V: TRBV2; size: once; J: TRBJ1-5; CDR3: ASSEERGQPQH
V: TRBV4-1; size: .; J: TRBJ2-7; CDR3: ASRSALTGASYEQY
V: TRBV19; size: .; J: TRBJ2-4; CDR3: ASSLEPAKNIQY
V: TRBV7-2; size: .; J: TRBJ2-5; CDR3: ASAGGPVETQY
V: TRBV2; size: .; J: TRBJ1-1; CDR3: ASSSQTGSVTRPF
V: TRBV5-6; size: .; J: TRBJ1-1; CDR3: ASSINRVRNTEAF
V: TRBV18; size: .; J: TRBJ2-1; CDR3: ASSSGGGIEQF
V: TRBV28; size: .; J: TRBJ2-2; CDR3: ASSSSGRNTGELF
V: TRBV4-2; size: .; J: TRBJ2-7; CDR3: ASSQGTDVYEQY